The 3 T cell receptor beta chains below all came from one sample that was sequenced in a study. TCRdb reanalysed the RT-PCR reads using MiXCR and keeps one entry per CDR3 protein. Altogether almost 700,000 distinct CDR3 sequences are present, around 14% being singletons, with the ten largest covering roughly 4%. Sequenced: memory CD4+ T cells from blood. The origin of the receptors is a female donor in good health, serving as a healthy control.

The chain combines TRBV14 with TRBJ2-1; possible D gene TRBD2, 5 bases. V was cut by 4 bases and J by 6 bases, with 13 bases left in between. Germline values: CDR1 SGHDN, CDR2 FVKESK. The CDR3 length is 14 residues. CDR3 DNA sequence: TGTGCCAGCAGCCCGCGGGTGAGGGTCAATGAGCAGTTCTTC. As protein: CASSPRVRVNEQFF.

This clonotype was found a few times. The chain has TRBV19 and TRBJ2-4, with D possibly TRBD1 on 6 matching bases. This CDR3 has 17 amino acids. The V gene lost 7 bases and the J gene lost 1 base, with 20 bases spanning the gap. Germline V lookup: CDR1 LNHDA, CDR2 SQIVND (reference sequence). As DNA, the CDR3 is TGTGCCAGTACCTCAGGGGTTGGGGAGACGGCCAAAAACATTCAGTACTTC. Amino acids: CASTSGVGETAKNIQYF.

Ten or more counts support this clonotype. V and J are TRBV5-1 and TRBJ1-1, with D possibly TRBD1 on 6 matching bases. Germline-derived CDR1 and CDR2 are SGHRS and YFSETQ. V shed 2 bases and J shed 1 base, with 12 bases lying between them. The CDR3 has 15 amino acids. This CDR3 is CASSFDRRQNTEAFF. In DNA form, the CDR3 reads TGCGCCAGCAGCTTTGACAGGCGCCAGAACACTGAAGCTTTCTTT.